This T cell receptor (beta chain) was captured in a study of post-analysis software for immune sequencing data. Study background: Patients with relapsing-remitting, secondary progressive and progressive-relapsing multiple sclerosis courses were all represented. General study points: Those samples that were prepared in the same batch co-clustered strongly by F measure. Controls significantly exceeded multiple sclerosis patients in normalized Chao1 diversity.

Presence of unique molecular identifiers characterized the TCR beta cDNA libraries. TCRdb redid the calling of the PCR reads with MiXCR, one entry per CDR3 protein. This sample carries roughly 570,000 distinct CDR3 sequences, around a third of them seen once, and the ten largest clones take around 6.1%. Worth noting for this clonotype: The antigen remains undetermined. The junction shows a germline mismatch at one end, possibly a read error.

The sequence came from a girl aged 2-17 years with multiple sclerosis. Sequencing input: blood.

The CDR3 spells CASSATGGNYGHTF. CDR3 in DNA: TGTGCCAGCAGCGCAACAGGGGGGAACTATGGCCACACCTTC. The chain links TRBV9 to TRBJ1-2, with 8 bases that match TRBD1. The germline CDR1 and CDR2 sequences are SGDLS and YYNGEE. The CDR3 length is 14 residues.